The clone carrying this TCR beta chain was seen only once. The data are from a study of blood T cell repertoires in COVID-19. Clones were sequenced by immunoSEQ multiplex PCR, and TCRdb holds only the in-frame ones, with some missing. The repertoire holds around 120,000 clones, with roughly 79% as singletons. Per the germline V gene, CDR1 is SGHTA and CDR2 is FQGNSA. The V and J ends lost 0 bases and 5 bases respectively, with 10 bases between them. The CDR3 covers 14 residues. V is TRBV7-2 and J is TRBJ2-5; D is possibly TRBD1 (6 bases). The specimen sequenced was peripheral blood. This TCR derives from a man between 65 and 85 years old with acute or convalescent COVID-19. The CDR3 is CASSLARGGETQYF. In DNA, the CDR3 is TGTGCCAGCAGCTTAGCGCGTGGGGGCGAGACCCAGTACTTC.